The T cell receptor (beta chain) under discussion was sequenced for a study of human T cells and chemical hapten exposure. Study-level information: On around 2 cm by around 2 cm of upper inner arm skin, sensitization was performed with 2% DPC. Study-wide findings and caveats: Alopecia affecting every donor means their immune response may not match healthy people's.

Time point specified: patch test 1, 2 weeks after DPC sensitization. The treatment denotes: therapeutic diphenylcyclopropenone sensitization with weekly scalp DPC. Total RNA was isolated from whole blood that had not been fractionated. Turning to this clonotype: Its antigen is unidentified.

The library labeled individual cDNA molecules by adding unique molecular identifiers to them. TCRdb reprocessed the RACE reads via MiXCR and lists one record per CDR3 protein. The sample lists around 100,000 distinct CDR3 sequences; approximately 11% were seen once. The CDR3 runs to 13 residues. The V end was cut by 4 bases, the J end by 9 bases, with 15 bases between. The V gene's germline CDR1 is SGHTA and CDR2 FQGNSA. V usage is TRBV7-2 and J usage is TRBJ2-5; D may be TRBD2 (6 bases). The material sequenced was whole blood, taken in connection with sensitization to the hapten diphenylcyclopropenone (DPC). The sequence was obtained from a woman aged 40 to 49 with alopecia areata. Some clones in this sample may be carry-over from other donors' samples. The CDR3 protein is CASSSQGSGAQYF. The CDR3 DNA is TGTGCCAGCAGCTCGCAGGGATCGGGGGCCCAGTACTTC.